At least ten counts were recorded for the clone carrying this T cell receptor beta chain. TCRdb analysed the 5' RACE reads with MiXCR anew, one entry per CDR3 protein. The table records 230,000 or so distinct CDR3 sequences, more than 3.5% of them present only once. The record originates from a study of T cells after yellow fever vaccination. This CDR3 is built from 17 residues. V gave up 6 bases and J gave up 6 bases, with 26 bases separating them. V gene TRBV12-3 or TRBV12-4 combines with J gene TRBJ1-2; tentatively, D is TRBD1 (5 bases). The sample consisted of PBMCs, taken 15 days after the yellow fever booster vaccination. The origin of this receptor is a man between 18 and 35 years old who received the YFV17D yellow fever vaccine. The CDR3, as DNA: TGTGCCAGCAGCTGGGGCGTAATTTACTCTGCATGGAATGGCTACACCTTC. It is translated as CASSWGVIYSAWNGYTF.